Sequencing of this T cell receptor (beta chain) was carried out in a study of beta chain features in type 1 diabetes (dated by TCRdb to about 2018). In the study overall: Patients and healthy donors did not differ in mean age, gender distribution, total cell number or subset yield. A total of 107,917,701 sorted cells were examined across all samples, and the number of cells per subset was strongly correlated with RNA yield. Whereas all 28 donors provided naive and central memory subsets, regulatory and stem cell-like memory subsets were isolated from just 8 patients and roughly 8 healthy donors. In the study, TCRB repertoires of sorted circulating CD4+ T cell subsets from recently diagnosed type 1 diabetes patients were compared with those of matched healthy donors.

As for this clone: Its antigen specificity is not known. No much larger clone exists at a distance of one base, and base qualities are not known.

All of the isolated RNA was reverse transcribed with the High Capacity cDNA Reverse Transcription Kit, so expressed TCRB transcripts were sequenced. Deep immunoSEQ sequencing was performed on naive, central memory and regulatory T cell samples, with an average of around 3.5 million total reads per sample. Sorted cells were lysed in RLT buffer and RNA was extracted with DNase-treated RNeasy Micro or Mini kits, depending on cell number. Each cell subset was processed on its own to prevent cross-contamination, while patient and healthy donor samples were processed together. The immunoSEQ multiplex PCR was used to amplify TCRB sequences from cDNA, yielding 87-bp fragments that span the CDR3 region. Amplicons were sequenced on the Illumina HiSeq platform. On the authors' methods: Synthetic template baselines were used to correct PCR bias computationally, reads within Hamming distance 2 were collapsed, and singletons that could not be merged were discarded. Reads were aligned to IMGT to assign V, D and J genes, CDR3 length, and insertions or deletions at six rearrangement sites. Within each subset, clonotype counts were normalized to sorted cell number, after which true diversity and Gini coefficients were computed with the tcR R package. The overlap coefficient, calculated on TCRB nucleotide sequences, was used to measure repertoire sharing. As a proxy for the pre-selection repertoire, out-of-frame TCRB sequences from naive cells were analyzed. The immuneACCESS repertoire file appears here via TCRdb, limited to in-frame rearrangements. These files lack a portion of the clones; in checked studies, under half of the deficit traces to unresolved V genes, and the cause of the others is not known. V and J calls and clone size are copied from that table; D and trimming were computed from the DNA. This sample comprises about 700,000 clones, about an eighth of them detected only once. Together, the top ten hold roughly 0.022% of the sample.

Study-wide conclusions, independent of this receptor: In all four CD4+ subsets, TCRB CDR3 length was moderately but significantly shorter in type 1 diabetes patients. Sequencing cDNA rather than genomic DNA could over-represent highly expressing activated cells, although activation and CD3 levels did not differ between groups. Fewer insertions and more nucleotide deletions at VDJ recombination sites were observed in patients with type 1 diabetes, implying thymic rearrangement abnormalities. Naive, central memory and regulatory TCRB repertoires appeared more similar among patients than among healthy donors. Shorter templates might have been favored by PCR, but patient and control samples were amplified and corrected together, so both groups would have been affected equally by any skew. Only small numbers of individuals were included in the HLA sub-analyses, which left unresolved whether HLA type had any influence on TCRB rearrangement.

The CDR3 holds 16 amino acids from the cysteine to the phenylalanine. The kept DNA is CDR3 alone, 48 bases in frame from the first base. Trimming costs V 4 bases and J 4 bases, and their ends lie 20 bases apart. The germline V gene sets CDR1 to SGHRS and CDR2 to YFSETQ. A single peripheral blood draw of approximately 0.11 L on average was collected from each donor into heparinised tubes. A BD FACSAria II and a panel including CD45RO, CCR7, CD25, CD127, CD95 and CD27 were used to sort naive, central memory, regulatory and stem cell-like memory CD4+ T cells. Purity was above 95% for every sorted population. Right away, PBMCs were isolated by Lymphoprep density gradient centrifugation and were stained directly, with no culture step. Samples were stained and sorted in pairs, with one healthy donor and one patient per experiment, so that batch effects were minimized.

What was sequenced was naive CD4+ T cells from blood. What the cell subset or site label conveys for this sample: true naive CD4+ T cells. The receptor was derived from a young man with type 1 diabetes. This chain is built from TRBV5-1 and TRBJ2-5; the D segment is perhaps TRBD1 or TRBD2, each sharing 5 matched bases. The DNA sequence is as follows: TGCGCCAGCAGCCTGTCCGGGACCCTTGGGGGAGAGACCCAGTACTTC. Translated, this is CASSLSGTLGGETQYF.